A single T cell receptor (beta chain) is shown here with its context. This sample is part of a study of CD8 T cells in Susac syndrome. Germline loops: CDR1 LGHDT, CDR2 YNNKEL (reference sequence). Trimming removed 0 bases from V and 0 bases from J, with 8 bases in between. The CDR3 runs 15 residues. Random hexamers were used to reverse transcribe roughly 0.45 to 1 ug of RNA. TCRdb reanalysed the immunoSEQ multiplex PCR reads using MiXCR and keeps one entry per CDR3 protein. The sample carries about 120,000 distinct CDR3 sequences, roughly 92% recorded once. The sequenced sample consisted of CD8+ T cells from PBMCs. The V gene is TRBV3-1, the J gene TRBJ1-2; D unclear. This clonotype was sampled from a human donor in good health. The CDR3 is CASSQDTASNYGYTF. The DNA for the CDR3 is TGTGCCAGCAGCCAAGATACAGCATCTAACTATGGCTACACCTTC.